This T cell receptor (beta chain) was sequenced for a study of blood T cell repertoires in COVID-19. Study-wide context: T cells, B-cell-depleted T cells, or PBMCs provided the cDNA or gDNA that served as material.

As processed by the authors: Amplifying reference gene primers gave estimates of nucleated cell counts. Only in-frame clones appear in the TCRdb table, and some are missing; sequencing was by immunoSEQ multiplex PCR. V and J calls and clone size are given by that table; D and trimming were obtained from the DNA. The table lists roughly 330,000 clones, more than 70% of them singletons. The CDR3 extends over 15 amino acids. The V end lost 3 bases, the J end lost 2 bases, and 13 bases lay between the germline ends. Germline CDR1 MNHNS, CDR2 SASEGT. The material sequenced was PBMCs or T cells enriched from blood (not recorded which). This clonotype originated in a woman between 25 and 40 years old who had recovered from COVID-19. The chain couples TRBV6-1 to TRBJ1-1; TRBD1 is a possible D gene (5 bases). The CDR3 loop reads CASSDTRGGNTEAFF. The DNA of the CDR3 is TGTGCCAGCAGTGATACAAGGGGAGGTAACACTGAAGCTTTCTTT.